Presented here are 32 T cell receptor beta chains from one specimen sequenced in a study of control samples from healthy donors and cancer patients. Repertoires were generated with immunoSEQ multiplex PCR, while TCRdb's copy carries only in-frame clones and drops some. The table records 74,000 or so clones, 70% to 90% of them present only once. The source material was blood. The receptors here all came from a man aged 45-65 years in good health.

The rearrangement uses TRBV2 and TRBJ1-1; 9 positions agree with TRBD1. Germline trimming cut 2 bases from V and 3 bases from J; bases unmatched to any gene: 1. CDR3 length equals 14 residues. The germline V gene encodes CDR1 SNHLY and CDR2 FYNNEI. The CDR3 DNA reads as TGTGCCAGCAGTGAAAGGACAGGGGACACTGAAGCTTTCTTT. This encodes CASSERTGDTEAFF.

The rearrangement links TRBV9 to TRBJ1-2; 9 nucleotides line up with TRBD1. Trimming removed 4 bases from V and 5 bases from J; junction bases left unmatched: 12. Germline V gene sequence: CDR1 SGDLS, CDR2 YYNGEE. There are 16 residues in the CDR3. CDR3 in DNA: TGTGCCAGCAGCCCGACCGGGACAGGGTTCCGTTATGGCTACACCTTC. Its protein product is CASSPTGTGFRYGYTF.

The gene calls are TRBV7-6 and TRBJ2-1; D is perhaps TRBD1 (6 bases). Germline CDR1 reads SGHVS; CDR2 reads FNYEAQ. The CDR3 runs 17 residues. V lost 5 bases, J lost 0 bases, and 17 bases lay in between. The CDR3 DNA is TGTGCCAGCAGCCACTCCCGAACAGGGAGCTCCTACAATGAGCAGTTCTTC. Its translation is CASSHSRTGSSYNEQFF. Filled out from reference TRBV7-6 and TRBJ2-1, the complete variable domain reads GAGVSQSPRYKVTKRGQDVALRCDPISGHVSLYWYRQALGQGPEFLTYFNYEAQQDKSGLPNDRFSAERPEGSISTLTIQRTEQRDSAMYRCASSHSRTGSSYNEQFFGPGTRLTVL.

The genes are TRBV19 and TRBJ1-1, with TRBD1 matching over 7 bases. Germline lookup yields CDR1 LNHDA and CDR2 SQIVND (reference sequence). The V gene end was trimmed by 6 bases and the J gene end by 9 bases; junction bases not matched to a gene: 7. CDR3 size: 12 residues. The CDR3 DNA reads as TGTGCCAGTAGGGGACAGCAGGTACAAGCTTTCTTT. Residues: CASRGQQVQAFF.

V usage is TRBV6-5 and J usage is TRBJ2-7; D is perhaps TRBD1 or TRBD2 (5 bases each). Germline V lookup: CDR1 MNHEY, CDR2 SVGAGI. V was clipped by 8 bases and J by 3 bases, with 20 bases between them. The CDR3 totals 15 residues. The CDR3 DNA reads as TGTGCCAGCGGTACCACCAGGGAGTACTTCTACGAGCAGTACTTC. It is translated as CASGTTREYFYEQYF.

This clone was observed a handful of times. CDR3 coding DNA: TGTGCCAGCAGTGACTCCGGGGACAATGAGCAGTTCTTC. Amino acids: CASSDSGDNEQFF. This chain links TRBV6-4 with TRBJ2-1, with D maybe TRBD2 (5 bases). The CDR3 length is 13 residues. The V end lost 0 bases, the J end lost 5 bases, and 5 bases lay between the germline ends. Germline V gives CDR1 MRHNA, CDR2 SNTAGT.

The rearrangement links TRBV5-5 to TRBJ1-1; D is undetermined. Between the trimmed V and J ends, which lost 0 bases and 2 bases, there was a span of 8 bases. Germline CDR1 is SGHKS and CDR2 is YYEKEE (reference sequence). CDR3 length: 14 amino acids. For the CDR3, the DNA is TGTGCCAGCAGCTTGGAAACAGCCAACACTGAAGCTTTCTTT. Translating it yields CASSLETANTEAFF.

This chain's CDR3 is CASSSGHGVAFLGYEQYF. The CDR3 DNA follows: TGTGCCAGCAGCTCGGGGCATGGGGTGGCTTTTCTGGGTTACGAGCAGTACTTC. The rearrangement links TRBV11-3 to TRBJ2-7, with D perhaps being TRBD1 or TRBD2 (5 bases each). V was shortened by 4 bases and J by 4 bases, with 26 bases between the two germline ends. The CDR3 spans 18 residues. From germline, CDR1 is SGHNT and CDR2 YENEEA.

In its sample, this clone was seen once. The chain carries TRBV7-2 and TRBJ2-7, with TRBD2 matching 7 bases. The trim removed 5 bases at V and 2 bases at J, leaving 3 bases unmatched. The germline gives CDR1 SGHTA, CDR2 FQGNSA. The CDR3 totals 13 residues. The CDR3 nucleotides read TGTGCCAGCAGCCTACGGGGGGCCTACGAGCAGTACTTC. This encodes CASSLRGAYEQYF. The entire variable domain, with the rest obtained from reference TRBV7-2 and TRBJ2-7, is as follows: GAGVSQSPSNKVTEKGKDVELRCDPISGHTALYWYRQSLGQGLEFLIYFQGNSAPDKSGLPSDRFSAERTGGSVSTLTIQRTQQEDSAVYLCASSLRGAYEQYFGPGTRLTVT.

The chain has TRBV11-2 and TRBJ2-1, with 10 bases fitting TRBD2. The CDR3 sequence is 15 residues long. The germline V gene has CDR1 SGHAT and CDR2 FQNNGV. Trimming took 5 bases from V and 5 from J; bases not matched to a gene: 6. This chain's CDR3 is CASSQSAGGDNEQFF. The CDR3 DNA sequence: TGTGCCAGCAGCCAGTCAGCGGGGGGGGACAATGAGCAGTTCTTC.

The rearrangement links TRBV10-3 to TRBJ1-3; 9 bases are shared with TRBD1. Trimming cost V 0 bases and J 2 bases; bases outside gene matches: 2. The CDR3 covers 16 residues. Germline V gene data show CDR1 as ENHRY and CDR2 as SYGVKD. The CDR3 region has the DNA TGTGCCATCAGTGAGTCGGGGACAGGGACTGGAAACACCATATATTTT. This codes for CAISESGTGTGNTIYF.

This chain uses TRBV10-3 with TRBJ2-5; D not resolved. Trimming took 1 base from V and 5 from J, leaving 5 bases between them. The CDR3 has 12 residues. The germline V gene has CDR1 ENHRY and CDR2 SYGVKD. CDR3 in DNA: TGTGCCATCAGTGAGTTTCGGGAGACCCAGTACTTC. The encoded protein is CAISEFRETQYF.

The chain has TRBV5-1 and TRBJ2-7, with 8 nucleotides matching TRBD1. V was clipped by 4 bases and J by 2 bases; unmatched bases: 5. Germline V gives CDR1 SGHRS, CDR2 YFSETQ. The CDR3 consists of 14 residues. CDR3 DNA: TGCGCCAGCAGCGTAGACAGGGGACCCTACGAGCAGTACTTC. Amino acids: CASSVDRGPYEQYF.

V usage is TRBV7-2 and J usage is TRBJ1-6; maybe TRBD1 (5 bases). The germline CDR1 and CDR2 sequences are SGHTA and FQGNSA. This CDR3 has 13 residues. The V end was cut by 4 bases, the J end by 8 bases, with 9 bases between. Written as DNA, the CDR3 is TGTGCCAGCAGCTCGAGGGACGATTCACCCCTCCACTTT. Translated, it gives CASSSRDDSPLHF.

The chain combines TRBV18 with TRBJ1-4; possibly TRBD1 for D (6 bases). Germline V gene lookup returns CDR1 KGHSH and CDR2 LQKENI. Trimming cost V 2 bases and J 6 bases, with 13 bases left between them. There are 15 residues in the CDR3. For the CDR3, the DNA is TGTGCCAGCTCACCAGGACAGTCGCGGGATGAAAAACTGTTTTTT. It codes for CASSPGQSRDEKLFF.

The chain carries TRBV6-5 and TRBJ2-4, with D perhaps matching TRBD1 or TRBD2 (7 bases each). This CDR3 spans 15 amino acids. Germline V gene sequence: CDR1 MNHEY, CDR2 SVGAGI. Trimming removed 2 bases at V and 9 bases at J, with 17 bases between. CDR3 sequence (DNA): TGTGCCAGCAGTTACGGGAGGGGGCTGAGAGGCATTCAGTACTTC. Its protein is CASSYGRGLRGIQYF.

The chain combines TRBV6-4 with TRBJ2-1, with 7 bases lining up with TRBD2. This CDR3 spans 15 amino acids. V lost 3 bases, J lost 7 bases, and 9 bases stayed unmatched. The germline V gene encodes CDR1 MRHNA and CDR2 SNTAGT. The CDR3 loop reads CASSEQGGRTNEQFF. CDR3 bases: TGTGCCAGCAGTGAGCAGGGAGGGCGCACAAATGAGCAGTTCTTC.

The CDR3 region has the DNA TGTGCCACCAGCCCCCCGGGACTTAGTCAGCCCCAGCATTTT. It codes for CATSPPGLSQPQHF. V usage is TRBV15 and J usage is TRBJ1-5; weak D call: TRBD1 (5 bases). The CDR3 consists of 14 residues. Germline CDR1 is LNHNV and CDR2 is YYDKDF (reference sequence). The ends were cut back, 5 bases at V and 6 bases at J, with 14 bases in the middle.

The sample holds a few counts of this clone. The rearrangement uses TRBV10-1 and TRBJ1-2; no clear D. With 2 bases removed from V and 6 bases from J, the gap between germline ends came to 10 bases. CDR1 is WNHNN and CDR2 is SYGVQD in the germline V gene (reference sequence). The CDR3 has 13 residues. CDR3 sequence: CASSELPIDGYTF. The CDR3 DNA sequence: TGCGCCAGCAGTGAGCTGCCAATAGATGGCTACACCTTC.

The gene calls are TRBV6-2 or TRBV6-3 and TRBJ1-6, with D perhaps TRBD1 (5 bases). Germline CDR1 is MNHEY and CDR2 is SVGEGT. V was shortened by 2 bases and J by 7 bases, with 9 bases between the two germline ends. The CDR3 totals 14 residues. The CDR3 DNA reads as TGTGCCAGCAGTTACGGGGGGGAGAATTCACCCCTCCACTTT. Protein sequence: CASSYGGENSPLHF.

The chain uses TRBV5-1 and TRBJ2-7; maybe TRBD1 (5 bases). Between the trimmed V and J ends, which lost 0 bases and 2 bases, there was a span of 15 bases. This CDR3 spans 16 amino acids. CDR1 SGHRS and CDR2 YFSETQ come from the germline V gene. The CDR3 spells CASSLAKGKGAYEQYF. Here the CDR3 DNA reads TGCGCCAGCAGCTTGGCCAAGGGGAAAGGGGCCTACGAGCAGTACTTC.

The rearrangement joins TRBV19 to TRBJ2-4; D tentatively fits TRBD1 or TRBD2 (7 bases each). CDR1 is LNHDA and CDR2 is SQIVND in the germline V gene (reference sequence). V lost 1 base and J lost 5, with 15 bases in between. The CDR3 sequence is 16 residues long. CDR3 loop: CASSIGLGGGENIQYF. DNA of the CDR3: TGTGCCAGTAGTATAGGGTTGGGAGGGGGCGAAAACATTCAGTACTTC.

V usage is TRBV9 and J usage is TRBJ1-2, with a possible D match to TRBD1 (5 bases). Germline CDR1 SGDLS, CDR2 YYNGEE. The V end was cut by 3 bases, the J end by 2 bases, with 11 bases between. This CDR3 spans 14 amino acids. CDR3 amino acids: CASSERDENYGYTF. CDR3 in DNA: TGTGCCAGCAGCGAGCGGGACGAGAACTATGGCTACACCTTC.

The V gene is TRBV6-5, the J gene TRBJ2-7; no reliable D call. The CDR3 is 13 amino acids. The ends were cut back, 7 bases at V and 2 bases at J, with 12 bases in the middle. Germline V lookup: CDR1 MNHEY, CDR2 SVGAGI. CDR3 loop: CASTSPGTYEQYF. CDR3 in DNA: TGTGCCAGCACCAGCCCGGGCACCTACGAGCAGTACTTC.

The chain couples TRBV7-9 to TRBJ2-2; no clear D gene. The V end was cut by 6 bases, the J end by 4 bases, with 21 bases between. This CDR3 spans 17 amino acids. Germline CDR1 reads SEHNR; CDR2 reads FQNEAQ (reference sequence). The DNA for the CDR3 is TGTGCCAGCAGGCCCCAGGCGCCAGCCATCTTCACCGGGGAGCTGTTTTTT. It yields the protein CASRPQAPAIFTGELFF.

V usage is TRBV27 and J usage is TRBJ1-5, with 10 bases aligning to TRBD1. Per the germline V gene, CDR1 is MNHEY and CDR2 is SMNVEV (reference sequence). The CDR3 is 13 residues long. J gave up 5 bases and V 5 bases, and 0 bases lay outside the gene matches. The CDR3, as DNA: TGTGCCAGCAGTGGACAGGGGGATCAGCCCCAGCATTTT. Encoded protein: CASSGQGDQPQHF.

This clone was recorded once. This chain joins TRBV6-1 and TRBJ2-3; D may be TRBD1 or TRBD2 (5 bases each). This CDR3 region has 16 residues. Germline V gives CDR1 MNHNS, CDR2 SASEGT. V was cut by 1 base and J by 5 bases, with 16 bases left in between. The CDR3 loop is CASSEGGALLGDTQYF. CDR3 nucleotides: TGTGCCAGCAGTGAAGGAGGGGCCCTCCTGGGAGATACGCAGTATTTT.

The chain employs TRBV5-1 and TRBJ2-7; 8 bases match TRBD1. Germline loops: CDR1 SGHRS, CDR2 YFSETQ. The junction had 3 bases not matched to a gene; V was cut back by 3 bases and J by 1 base. The CDR3 has 14 residues. The CDR3 DNA follows: TGCGCCAGCAGCTCAGACAGGGGATCCTACGAGCAGTACTTC. This codes for CASSSDRGSYEQYF. The whole variable domain, remainder taken from reference TRBV5-1 and TRBJ2-7, is KAGVTQTPRYLIKTRGQQVTLSCSPISGHRSVSWYQQTPGQGLQFLFEYFSETQRNKGNFPGRFSGRQFSNSRSEMNVSTLELGDSALYLCASSSDRGSYEQYFGPGTRLTVT.

The rearrangement links TRBV5-1 to TRBJ1-2, with D possibly TRBD1 on 6 matching bases. The germline gives CDR1 SGHRS, CDR2 YFSETQ. V lost 0 bases, J lost 4 bases, and 13 bases lay in between. This CDR3 has 15 amino acids. The CDR3 region has the DNA TGCGCCAGCAGCTTGGCTACAGGGTTTTCCTATGGCTACACCTTC. Its translation is CASSLATGFSYGYTF.

This chain joins TRBV27 and TRBJ2-7; D is uncertain. With 5 bases removed from V and 2 bases from J, the gap between germline ends came to 10 bases. CDR3 length: 13 amino acids. Looked up from germline, CDR1 is MNHEY and CDR2 is SMNVEV (reference sequence). CDR3 protein: CASSPKKTYEQYF. The CDR3 nucleotides are TGTGCCAGCAGTCCGAAAAAGACCTACGAGCAGTACTTC.

This clone was found a few times. At the DNA level, this CDR3 is encoded by other sequences in the same sample as well. This chain links TRBV27 with TRBJ2-2; 10 nucleotides agree with TRBD1. There are 17 residues in the CDR3. Unmatched junction bases numbered 9, after V lost 1 base and J lost 7 bases. The germline gives CDR1 MNHEY, CDR2 SMNVEV (reference sequence). The CDR3 spells CASSLFGDRGRGGELFF. In DNA, the CDR3 is TGTGCCAGCAGTTTATTCGGGGACAGGGGTCGGGGCGGGGAGCTGTTTTTT.

The V gene is TRBV12-3 or TRBV12-4, the J gene TRBJ2-5; D is perhaps TRBD2 (5 bases). V was trimmed by 5 bases and J by 5 bases, leaving 12 bases between them. The CDR3 extends over 13 amino acids. The CDR3 bases are TGTGCCAGCAGTCCCTGGCGAGGGGAGACCCAGTACTTC. It codes for CASSPWRGETQYF.